Listed below are T cell receptor beta chains from one sample, sequenced in a study of T cell repertoires in cytomegalovirus infection. These receptors' antigens are unknown. Via MiXCR, TCRdb re-called the reads, giving one row per CDR3 protein. Of approximately 74,000 distinct CDR3 sequences listed, around 37% are singletons. This sample comprised CD8+ T cells from cultured PBMCs, obtained from culture after CMV antigen stimulation. The receptor source for this set is a human donor in good health (CMV status not recorded). Some clones in this sample may be carry-over from other donors' samples. The CDR3 runs from the conserved cysteine through the conserved F or W.

j_call	v_call	cdr3_aa
TRBJ2-1	TRBV24-1	CATSDSSGPSYNEQFF
TRBJ2-5	TRBV7-6	CASSESVDRDETQYF
TRBJ2-5	TRBV7-6	CASSFLLETQYF
TRBJ1-1	TRBV12-5	CASGSLWGNTEAFF
TRBJ2-7	TRBV7-6	CASSMSRIDEQYF
TRBJ1-4	TRBV7-9	CASSPPVLKLFF
TRBJ1-1	TRBV5-1	CASSLESWNTEAFF
TRBJ2-3	TRBV4-1	CASSQGRDRWDTQYF
TRBJ2-2	TRBV7-8	CASSPLPGLANTGELFF
TRBJ2-1	TRBV6-6	CASSYSPISSYNEQFF
TRBJ2-3	TRBV7-6	CASSSAYGATSTDTQYF
TRBJ2-2	TRBV5-4	CASSLGAGPTGELFF
TRBJ2-3	TRBV7-8	CASSLARLAGQDTQYF